Below, 8 T cell receptor beta chains from the same sample are listed, as sequenced in a study of shared clonotypes between healthy human individuals. This table comes from immunoSEQ multiplex PCR, and its TCRdb copy is limited to in-frame clones, with some not included. The top ten hold 1.5% to 2% of the sample, which has around 1.9 million clones, approximately 92% seen once. Positively selected for CCR7, the CD45RO-negative cells used as naive CD8 cells excluded terminally differentiated effector memory CD45RA+ cells. Sequenced sample: naive CD8+ T cells from PBMCs. All receptors derive from a man younger than 35 in good health. Some clones in this sample may be carry-over from other donors' samples.

J is TRBJ2-7 and V is TRBV6-5; 9 bases match TRBD2. This CDR3 is 15 amino acids long. CDR1 and CDR2 (germline): MNHEY, SVGAGI. Trimming removed 8 bases from V and 3 bases from J; junction bases left unmatched: 11. The CDR3 DNA reads as TGTGCCAGCCAGGAAAGACTAGCGGATTACTACGAGCAGTACTTC. It specifies CASQERLADYYEQYF.

A note on this clone: The DNA is left out, because the CDR3 cannot be placed on it with certainty; the CDR3 is given as TCRdb lists it. The rearrangement uses TRBV13 and TRBJ2-7; TRBD2, the table's D call, lacks a check against the DNA. The CDR3 comprises 15 residues, both ends counted. Germline V CDR1 and CDR2: PRHDT, FYEKMQ (reference sequence). The CDR3 loop is CASSFGPGGNYEQYF.

The genes are TRBV28 and TRBJ2-2; 7 nucleotides agree with TRBD1. The CDR3 contains 15 residues. From germline, CDR1 is MDHEN and CDR2 SYDVKM. Trimming took 1 base from V and 3 from J; bases not matched to a gene: 2. DNA of the CDR3: TGTGCCAGCAGTTTATTTACAGGGGACACCGGGGAGCTGTTTTTT. Translating gives CASSLFTGDTGELFF.

V is TRBV7-8 and J is TRBJ2-3, with D unresolved. Germline V lookup: CDR1 SGHVS, CDR2 FQNEAQ. The CDR3 extends over 15 amino acids. Trimming pared 2 bases from V and 1 base from J, leaving 10 bases between. This CDR3 is CASSLLSERTDTQYF. The CDR3 DNA sequence: TGTGCCAGCAGCTTATTGTCCGAACGCACAGATACGCAGTATTTT. The full variable domain, rest sourced from reference TRBV7-8 and TRBJ2-3, is GAGVSQSPRYKVAKRGQDVALRCDPISGHVSLFWYQQALGQGPEFLTYFQNEAQLDKSGLPSDRFFAERPEGSVSTLKIQRTQQEDSAVYLCASSLLSERTDTQYFGPGTRLTVL.

The chain has TRBV7-2 and TRBJ2-7, with TRBD1 as a possible D gene (5 bases). Germline lookup yields CDR1 SGHTA and CDR2 FQGNSA. V shed 2 bases and J shed 2 bases, with 13 bases lying between them. This CDR3 comprises 15 residues. The CDR3 protein is CASSLRGARPYEQYF. Here the CDR3 DNA reads TGTGCCAGCAGCTTAAGGGGCGCCAGACCCTACGAGCAGTACTTC. Looking up the rest from reference TRBV7-2 and TRBJ2-7 gives the full variable domain: GAGVSQSPSNKVTEKGKDVELRCDPISGHTALYWYRQSLGQGLEFLIYFQGNSAPDKSGLPSDRFSAERTGGSVSTLTIQRTQQEDSAVYLCASSLRGARPYEQYFGPGTRLTVT.

This chain uses TRBV19 with TRBJ2-1, with D unresolved. V dropped 6 bases and J dropped 7 bases, with 19 bases sitting between them. This CDR3 has 15 residues. Germline V gene sequence: CDR1 LNHDA, CDR2 SQIVND (reference sequence). This CDR3 is CASSPLPTPVNEQFF. The CDR3 DNA follows: TGTGCCAGTAGCCCCCTACCAACCCCGGTAAATGAGCAGTTCTTC.

The chain recombines TRBV10-2 with TRBJ1-2; D call uncertain. The CDR3 covers 15 residues. CDR1 is WSHSY, CDR2 SAAADI, per germline. The ends were cut back, 0 bases at V and 4 bases at J, with 12 bases in the middle. CDR3 in DNA: TGCGCCAGCAGTGAGTCGGCCCTGGGAGGCTATGGCTACACCTTC. It is translated as CASSESALGGYGYTF.

This rearrangement joins TRBV2 to TRBJ2-2; 9 bases agree with TRBD1. Per the germline V gene, CDR1 is SNHLY and CDR2 is FYNNEI. The CDR3 covers 15 residues. J lost 4 bases, V lost 6 bases, and 6 bases had no gene match. For the CDR3, the DNA is TGTGCCAGCAGGGGGACAGGGTATGCCACCGGGGAGCTGTTTTTT. It encodes CASRGTGYATGELFF.